The TCR beta chain described here comes from a study of cytomegalovirus exposure and HLA in healthy donors. Study-wide results and caveats: The study flagged 150 to 200 TCR beta chains as cytomegalovirus-associated. In vitro testing confirmed three CMV-associated chains as specific for CMV antigens.

Repertoires were generated with immunoSEQ multiplex PCR, while TCRdb's copy carries only in-frame clones and drops some. The table shows roughly 120,000 clones, with around 94% occurring only once. V lost 0 bases to trimming and J lost 0 bases, with 21 bases between them. The CDR3 consists of 20 residues. On this clone: The antigen remains unidentified.

Sequences were obtained from PBMCs. The TCR sequence derives from a woman aged 18-29 years in good health and CMV-seronegative. The chain combines TRBV23-1 with TRBJ2-1; D not certain. TRBV23-1 is noted as an ORF with a role that remains uncertain. The CDR3 region has the DNA TGCGCCAGCAGTCAATCATCTTTAGGCGGTCTCCAGAGCTCCTACAATGAGCAGTTCTTC. Amino acids: CASSQSSLGGLQSSYNEQFF.